The source of this T cell receptor beta chain is a study of chemoradiotherapy in HPV16-positive cancers. The assay was immunoSEQ multiplex PCR, and TCRdb's table has in-frame clones only and misses some. The sample includes 12,000 or so clones, 63% seen only once; the top ten take approximately 19%. To note about this clone: Its matching antigen is unknown.

Study-wide findings and caveats: Functional assays defining HPV-specific T cells used only a couple of HPV16-positive patients. Non-HPV-specific T cells did not expand in tumors during treatment, whereas candidate HPV-specific clones and E7-related motifs did.

The length of the CDR3 is 15 residues. J was trimmed by 6 bases and V by 6 bases; bases with no gene match: 10. Germline V CDR1 and CDR2: SGHTA, FQGTGA. The V call is TRBV7-3, the J call TRBJ1-2, with TRBD1 matching over 10 bases. The sample was gathered from a patient who underwent chemoradiotherapy. The receptor's source is a human donor with HPV-associated anogenital cancer. As DNA, the CDR3 is TGTGCCAGCAGTTCCGGGACAGGGGAATGGGATGGCTACACCTTC. It codes for CASSSGTGEWDGYTF.